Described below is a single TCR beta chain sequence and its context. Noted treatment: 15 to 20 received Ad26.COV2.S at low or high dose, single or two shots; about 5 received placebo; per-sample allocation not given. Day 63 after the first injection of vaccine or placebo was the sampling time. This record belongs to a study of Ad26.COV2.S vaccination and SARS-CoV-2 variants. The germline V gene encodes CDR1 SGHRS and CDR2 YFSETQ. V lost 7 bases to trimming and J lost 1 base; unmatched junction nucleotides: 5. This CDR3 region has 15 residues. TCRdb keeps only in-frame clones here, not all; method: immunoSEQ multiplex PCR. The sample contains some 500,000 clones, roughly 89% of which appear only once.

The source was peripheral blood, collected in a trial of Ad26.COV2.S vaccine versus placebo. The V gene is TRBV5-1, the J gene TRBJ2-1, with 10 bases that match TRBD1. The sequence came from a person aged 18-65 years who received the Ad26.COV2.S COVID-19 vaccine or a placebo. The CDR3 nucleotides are TGCGCCAGCGGGGGACAGGGGACGTCCTACAATGAGCAGTTCTTC. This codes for CASGGQGTSYNEQFF.